This TCR beta chain was recorded in a study of shared clonotypes between healthy human individuals (dated by TCRdb to 2019 to 2021). Some background on the complete study: The cohort included three men and a couple of women between 18 and 49 years of age. To increase sequencing depth and limit assay-specific biases, different laboratories used diverse techniques to prepare libraries and sequence TCR repertoires. Per donor, three plates each were used for CD4 naive and CD4 memory, two for CD8 naive, and one for CD8 memory. The study deeply sequenced blood TCR repertoires of 5 or 6 healthy adults to estimate repertoire size and the extent of clonotype sharing between individuals. Leukapheresis yielded between about 0.94 and 10 billion PBMCs per donor.

What the work shows at the level of the full study, not this receptor alone: Sharing across a few donors was observed for approximately 5% of naive CD4, 3% to 4% of naive CD8, roughly 2.3% of memory CD4, and roughly 0.4% of memory CD8 clonotypes. Naive subsets generally had larger estimated clonotype richness than memory subsets did. Rarefaction of sorted-subset datasets indicated incomplete sequencing despite the large sequencing depth. Sampling was restricted to blood, and TCR repertoires in tissue are likely to differ from TCR repertoires in blood. The genetic and exposure-history diversity represented was limited by the small number of donors. Compared with non-shared clonotypes, the clonotypes found in all four sorted-subset donors had higher generation probabilities. Pairwise subsampling indicated that sequencing depth was expected to affect the degree of clonotype sharing among donors.

TCR CDR3 regions were amplified from genomic DNA by multiplex PCR using the deep immunoSEQ assay. Extracted genomic DNA from each cell subset was distributed evenly across all wells of several immunoSEQ 96-well plates, and each plate was treated as a replicate. For sorted subsets, each replicate PCR was loaded with about 0.2 ug genomic DNA, equivalent to roughly 30,000 T cell genomes. Purified libraries were quantified with a Qubit 3.0 fluorometer, sized on a Bioanalyzer 2100, and re-quantified with the KAPA Library Quantification kit. Each immunoSEQ 96-well plate was sequenced on its own single-read 150-cycle Illumina NextSeq 550 flow cell. Turning to the authors' computational methods: Because the immunoSEQ output included only junctional sequences and no quality scores, the filtering could not be the same as the filtering used for full-length reads. Sequences were annotated with PyIR, a Python wrapper for IgBLAST v1.9, using IMGT germline references to assign V/J genes and CDR3. Reads with weak V/J assignments (E-value above 1e-6), missing CDR3, stop codons, out-of-frame junctions, or ambiguous translated residues were removed. V3J clonotypes were defined by identical inferred V gene, J gene, and CDR3 amino acid sequence. To compute the percentage overlap between repertoires, the number of shared unique clonotypes was divided by the size of the smaller repertoire. Richness of each repertoire was evaluated using RTK rarefaction, the Chao1 estimator, and Recon v2.1 estimates of unobserved clonotypes. Generation probabilities were computed with OLGA for all TCRbeta clonotypes obtained by the gDNA method from four donors. Sourced from immuneACCESS, this table was stored by TCRdb with only in-frame sequences that have V and J called. A share of the clones is absent; for the studies checked, an unresolved V gene accounts for under half, and the remainder has no known explanation. V, J and clone size are those of that table, while D and trimming were read from the DNA. Present in this sample are roughly 660,000 clones, less than 95% of which were seen just once. Approximately 35% of the sample goes to the ten largest clones.

The CDR3 runs 16 residues from the cysteine to the phenylalanine. The only DNA kept is the CDR3, 48 bases in frame from the first base. CDR1 and CDR2, per the germline V gene (reference sequence), are SEHNR and FQNEAQ. Trimming accounts for 6 bases at V and 6 bases at J, while the number of junction bases matched to no gene is 10. This clone has only one observation. The antigen it binds to is not known. It has no much larger one-base neighbor in the sample; base qualities were not kept. Healthy HIV-negative adults with no recently reported acute infections or vaccinations were included as donors. Every donor was a Caucasian adult residing in Nashville, Tennessee, USA. CD8 memory samples were composed of magnetically selected CD45RO+ cells combined with CCR7-negative CD45RA+ effector memory (TemRA) cells. Blood was collected by leukapheresis, and PBMCs were isolated by Ficoll-Histopaque density gradient centrifugation and then cryopreserved in liquid nitrogen vapor phase. Analytical flow cytometry was used to check the purity and quantity of each magnetically sorted T cell population. Genomic DNA was isolated from each sorted fraction and quantified by UV absorbance on a Nanodrop 2000c.

Sequenced input: memory CD8+ T cells from PBMCs. The cell subset or site label corresponds to: CD45RO+ cells pooled with CCR7-negative TemRA cells. The receptor's source is a man aged 18 to 35 in good health. Some clones in this sample may be carry-over from other donors' samples. The rearrangement joined TRBV7-9 to TRBJ2-2; 10 bases in the middle match TRBD1. DNA sequence: TGTGCCAGCAGTTATCCGGGACAGGGGTTCTCCGGGGAGCTGTTTTTT. Its protein reads: CASSYPGQGFSGELFF.